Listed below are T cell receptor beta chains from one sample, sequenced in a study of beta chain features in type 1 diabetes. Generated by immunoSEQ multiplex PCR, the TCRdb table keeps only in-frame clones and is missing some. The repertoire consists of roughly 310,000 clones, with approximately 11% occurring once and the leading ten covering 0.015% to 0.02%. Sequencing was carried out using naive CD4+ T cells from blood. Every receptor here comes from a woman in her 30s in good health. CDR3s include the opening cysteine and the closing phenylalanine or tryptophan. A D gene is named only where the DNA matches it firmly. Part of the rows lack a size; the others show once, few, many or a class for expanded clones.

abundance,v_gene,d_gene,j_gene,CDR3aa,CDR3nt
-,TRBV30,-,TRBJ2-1,CAWTGSYNEQFF,TGTGCCTGGACCGGGTCCTACAATGAGCAGTTCTTC
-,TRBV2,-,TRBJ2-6,CASSKRGANVLTF,TGTGCCAGCAGTAAACGGGGGGCCAACGTCCTGACTTTC
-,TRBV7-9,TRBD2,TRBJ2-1,CASSLRGSSYNEQFF,TGTGCCAGCAGCTTACGCGGGAGCTCCTACAATGAGCAGTTCTTC
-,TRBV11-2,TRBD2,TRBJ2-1,CASSRTSGRFNNEQFF,TGTGCCAGCAGCAGGACTAGCGGGAGGTTCAACAATGAGCAGTTCTTC
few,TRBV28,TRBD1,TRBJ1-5,CASSADRRNQPQHF,TGTGCCAGCAGTGCGGACAGGCGAAATCAGCCCCAGCATTTT
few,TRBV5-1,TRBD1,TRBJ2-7,CASSTRPPGQGISEQYF,TGCGCCAGCAGCACCAGGCCGCCGGGACAGGGTATTAGCGAGCAGTACTTC
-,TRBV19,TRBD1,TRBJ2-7,CASSIGGTGPYEQYF,TGTGCCAGTAGTATCGGCGGGACAGGGCCCTACGAGCAGTACTTC
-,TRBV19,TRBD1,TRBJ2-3,CASTPTGGTDTQYF,TGTGCCAGTACCCCGACAGGGGGCACAGATACGCAGTATTTT
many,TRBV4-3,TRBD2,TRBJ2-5,CASSQSGTETQYF,TGCGCCAGCAGCCAAAGCGGGACGGAGACCCAGTACTTC
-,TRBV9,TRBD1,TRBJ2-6,CASTWDRGLSGANVLTF,TGTGCCAGCACTTGGGACAGGGGGCTCTCTGGGGCCAACGTCCTGACTTTC
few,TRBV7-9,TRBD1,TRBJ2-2,CASSSDRGSGELFF,TGTGCCAGCAGCTCGGACAGGGGAAGCGGGGAGCTGTTTTTT
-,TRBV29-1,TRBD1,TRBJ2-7,CSVSTGTGGPYEQYF,TGCAGCGTCTCTACCGGGACAGGGGGCCCCTACGAGCAGTACTTC
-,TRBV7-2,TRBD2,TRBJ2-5,CASILAGVGETQYF,TGTGCCAGCATCCTAGCGGGAGTGGGTGAGACCCAGTACTTC
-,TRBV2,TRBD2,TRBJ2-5,CASLQTSVSETQYF,TGTGCCAGCCTTCAAACTAGCGTGTCAGAGACCCAGTACTTC
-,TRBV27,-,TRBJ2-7,CASSSNRVSYEQYF,TGTGCCAGCAGTAGTAACAGGGTTTCCTACGAGCAGTACTTC
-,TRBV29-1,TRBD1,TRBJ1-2,CSVDGQGRDGYTF,TGCAGCGTTGACGGACAGGGGAGGGATGGCTACACCTTC
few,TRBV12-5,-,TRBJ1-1,CASANRENTEAFF,TGTGCTAGTGCCAACAGGGAGAACACTGAAGCTTTCTTT
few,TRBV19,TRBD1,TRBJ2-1,CASKGRGQFDEQFF,TGTGCCAGTAAGGGCAGGGGGCAATTCGATGAGCAGTTCTTC
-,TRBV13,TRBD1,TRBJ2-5,CASSLQGQGVETQYF,TGTGCCAGCAGCCTACAGGGGCAGGGGGTGGAGACCCAGTACTTC
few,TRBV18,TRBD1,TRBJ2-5,CASSPPPGQGDRETQYF,TGTGCCAGCTCACCACCGCCCGGACAGGGGGATCGGGAGACCCAGTACTTC
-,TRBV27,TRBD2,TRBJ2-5,CASRRGLAGTETQYF,TGTGCCAGCAGGAGGGGACTAGCGGGAACGGAGACCCAGTACTTC
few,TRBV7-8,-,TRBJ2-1,CASSYERSYNEQFF,TGTGCCAGCAGCTATGAGCGGTCCTACAATGAGCAGTTCTTC
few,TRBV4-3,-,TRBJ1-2,CASSQDHPGNYGYTF,TGCGCCAGCAGCCAAGATCATCCGGGGAACTATGGCTACACCTTC
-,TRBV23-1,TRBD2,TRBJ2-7,CASSRGGFEQYF,TGCGCCAGCAGTCGGGGGGGGTTTGAGCAGTACTTC
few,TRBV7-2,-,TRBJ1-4,CASQPLGVSNEKLFF,TGTGCCAGCCAACCACTCGGGGTGTCCAATGAAAAACTGTTTTTT